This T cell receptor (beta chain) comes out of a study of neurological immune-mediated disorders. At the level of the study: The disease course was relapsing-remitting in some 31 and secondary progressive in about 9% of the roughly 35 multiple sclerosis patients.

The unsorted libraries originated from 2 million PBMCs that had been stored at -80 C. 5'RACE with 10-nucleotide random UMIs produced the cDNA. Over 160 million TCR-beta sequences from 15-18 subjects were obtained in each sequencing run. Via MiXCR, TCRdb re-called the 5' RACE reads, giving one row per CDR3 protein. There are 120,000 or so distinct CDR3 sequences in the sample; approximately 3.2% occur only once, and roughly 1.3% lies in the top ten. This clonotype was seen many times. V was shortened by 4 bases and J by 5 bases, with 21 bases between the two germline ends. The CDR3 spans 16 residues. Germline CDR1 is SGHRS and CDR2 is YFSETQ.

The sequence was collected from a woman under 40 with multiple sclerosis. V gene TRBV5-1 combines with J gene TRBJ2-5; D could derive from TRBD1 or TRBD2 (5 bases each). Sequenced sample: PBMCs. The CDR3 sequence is CASSPTGASDKETQYF. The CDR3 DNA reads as TGCGCCAGCAGCCCAACCGGGGCGTCGGATAAGGAGACCCAGTACTTC.